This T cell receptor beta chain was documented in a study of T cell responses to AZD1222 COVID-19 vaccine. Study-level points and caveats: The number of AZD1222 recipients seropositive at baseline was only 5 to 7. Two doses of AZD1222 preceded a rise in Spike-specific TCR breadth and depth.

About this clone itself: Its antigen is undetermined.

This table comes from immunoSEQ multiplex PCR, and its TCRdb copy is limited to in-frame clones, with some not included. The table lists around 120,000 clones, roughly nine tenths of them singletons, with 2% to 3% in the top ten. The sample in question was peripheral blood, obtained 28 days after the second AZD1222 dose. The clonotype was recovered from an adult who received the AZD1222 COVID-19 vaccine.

The CDR3 is CASSPTGGGEKLFF. Written as DNA, the CDR3 is TGCGCCAGCAGTCCAACAGGGGGTGGTGAAAAACTGTTTTTT. The chain combines TRBV5-1 with TRBJ1-4, with 8 bases aligning to TRBD1. V shed 5 bases, J shed 7 bases, and the junction held 7 bases outside the gene matches. The germline V gene encodes CDR1 SGHRS and CDR2 YFSETQ. The CDR3 has 14 amino acids.